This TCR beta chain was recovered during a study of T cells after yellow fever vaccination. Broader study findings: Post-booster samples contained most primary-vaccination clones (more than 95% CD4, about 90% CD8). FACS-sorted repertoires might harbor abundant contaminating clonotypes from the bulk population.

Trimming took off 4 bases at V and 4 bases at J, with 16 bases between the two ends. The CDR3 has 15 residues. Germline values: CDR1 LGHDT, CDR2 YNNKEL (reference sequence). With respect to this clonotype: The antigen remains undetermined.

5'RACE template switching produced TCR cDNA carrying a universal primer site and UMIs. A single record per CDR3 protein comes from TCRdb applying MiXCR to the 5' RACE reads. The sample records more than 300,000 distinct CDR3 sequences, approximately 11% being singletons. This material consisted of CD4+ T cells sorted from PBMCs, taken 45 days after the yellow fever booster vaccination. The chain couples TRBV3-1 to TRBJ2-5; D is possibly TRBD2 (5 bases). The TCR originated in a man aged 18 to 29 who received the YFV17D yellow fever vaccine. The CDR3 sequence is CASSPASGAGETQYF. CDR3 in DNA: TGTGCCAGCAGCCCCGCTTCAGGCGCGGGAGAGACCCAGTACTTC.